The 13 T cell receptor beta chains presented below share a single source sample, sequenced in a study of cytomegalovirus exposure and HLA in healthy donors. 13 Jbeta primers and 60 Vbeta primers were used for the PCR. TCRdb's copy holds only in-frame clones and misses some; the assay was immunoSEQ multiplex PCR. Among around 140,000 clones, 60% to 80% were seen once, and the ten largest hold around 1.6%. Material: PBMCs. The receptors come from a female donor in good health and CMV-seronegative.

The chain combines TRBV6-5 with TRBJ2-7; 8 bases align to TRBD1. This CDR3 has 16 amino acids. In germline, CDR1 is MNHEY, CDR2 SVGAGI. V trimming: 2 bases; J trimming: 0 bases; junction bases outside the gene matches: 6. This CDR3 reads CASSYGGDRPSYEQYF. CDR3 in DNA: TGTGCCAGCAGTTACGGCGGGGACAGGCCCTCCTACGAGCAGTACTTC.

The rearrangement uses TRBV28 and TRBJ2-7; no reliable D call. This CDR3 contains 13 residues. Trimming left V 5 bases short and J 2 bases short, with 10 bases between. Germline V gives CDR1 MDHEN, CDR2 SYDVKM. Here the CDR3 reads CASSPTPPYEQYF. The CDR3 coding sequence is TGTGCCAGCAGTCCTACCCCCCCCTACGAGCAGTACTTC. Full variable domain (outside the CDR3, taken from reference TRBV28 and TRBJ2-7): DVKVTQSSRYLVKRTGEKVFLECVQDMDHENMFWYRQDPGLGLRLIYFSYDVKMKEKGDIPEGYSVSREKKERFSLILESASTNQTSMYLCASSPTPPYEQYFGPGTRLTVT.

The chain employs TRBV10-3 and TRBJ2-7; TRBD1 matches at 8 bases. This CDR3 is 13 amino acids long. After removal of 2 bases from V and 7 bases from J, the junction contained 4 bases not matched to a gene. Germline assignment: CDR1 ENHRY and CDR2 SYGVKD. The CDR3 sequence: CAISEKGTGEQYF. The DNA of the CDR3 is TGTGCCATCAGTGAGAAGGGGACAGGAGAGCAGTACTTC.

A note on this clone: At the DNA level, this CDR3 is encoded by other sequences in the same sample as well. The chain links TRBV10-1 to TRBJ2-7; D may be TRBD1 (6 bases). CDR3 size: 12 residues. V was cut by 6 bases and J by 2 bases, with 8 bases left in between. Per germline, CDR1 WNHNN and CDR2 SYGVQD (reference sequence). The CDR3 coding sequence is TGCGCCAGCAGCACAGGGACCTACGAGCAGTACTTC. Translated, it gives CASSTGTYEQYF.

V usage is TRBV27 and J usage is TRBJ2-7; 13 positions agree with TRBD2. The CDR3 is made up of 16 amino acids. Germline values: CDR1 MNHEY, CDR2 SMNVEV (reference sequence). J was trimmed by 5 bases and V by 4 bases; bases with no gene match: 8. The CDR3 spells CASSSRTSGSFHEQYF. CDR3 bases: TGTGCCAGCAGTTCCCGGACTAGCGGGAGTTTCCACGAGCAGTACTTC.

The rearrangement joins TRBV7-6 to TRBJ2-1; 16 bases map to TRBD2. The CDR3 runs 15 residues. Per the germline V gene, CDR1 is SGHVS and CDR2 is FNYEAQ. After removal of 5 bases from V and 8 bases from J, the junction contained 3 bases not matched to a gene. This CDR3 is CASSLGLAGGDEQFF. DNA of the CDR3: TGTGCCAGCAGCCTGGGACTAGCGGGGGGGGATGAGCAGTTCTTC.

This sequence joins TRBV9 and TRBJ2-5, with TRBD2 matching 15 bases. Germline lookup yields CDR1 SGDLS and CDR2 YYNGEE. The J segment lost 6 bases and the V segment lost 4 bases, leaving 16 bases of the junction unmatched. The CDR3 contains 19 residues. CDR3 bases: TGTGCCAGCAGCCCCCCCAGGACTAGCGGGAGGGTGTTGCCAAAGACCCAGTACTTC. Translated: CASSPPRTSGRVLPKTQYF.

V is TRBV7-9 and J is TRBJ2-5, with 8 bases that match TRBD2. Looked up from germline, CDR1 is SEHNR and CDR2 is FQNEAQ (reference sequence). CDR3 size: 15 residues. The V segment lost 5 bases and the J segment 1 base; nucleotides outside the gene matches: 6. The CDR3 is CASSPSGGSQETQYF. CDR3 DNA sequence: TGTGCCAGCAGCCCAAGCGGGGGTAGCCAAGAGACCCAGTACTTC.

CDR3 DNA sequence: TGTGCCAGCATCGCCCCGGGATCTTTCTCCTACGAGCAGTACTTC. As protein: CASIAPGSFSYEQYF. The chain recombines TRBV6-5 with TRBJ2-7; D perhaps matches TRBD2 (5 bases). Trimming cost V 7 bases and J 0 bases, with 16 bases left between them. Per the germline V gene, CDR1 is MNHEY and CDR2 is SVGAGI. The CDR3 is made up of 15 amino acids.

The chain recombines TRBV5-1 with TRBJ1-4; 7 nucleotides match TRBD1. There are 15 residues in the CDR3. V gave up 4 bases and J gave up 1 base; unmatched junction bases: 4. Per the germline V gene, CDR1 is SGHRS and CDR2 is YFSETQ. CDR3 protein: CASSAGTVTNEKLFF. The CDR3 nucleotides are TGCGCCAGCAGCGCCGGGACAGTAACTAATGAAAAACTGTTTTTT.

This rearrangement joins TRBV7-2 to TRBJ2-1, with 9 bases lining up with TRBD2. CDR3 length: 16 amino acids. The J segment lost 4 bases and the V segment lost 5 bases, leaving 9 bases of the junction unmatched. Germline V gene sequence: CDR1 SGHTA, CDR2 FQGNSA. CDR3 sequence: CASSPASGGIYNEQFF. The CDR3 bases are TGTGCCAGCAGCCCCGCGAGCGGGGGGATATACAATGAGCAGTTCTTC.

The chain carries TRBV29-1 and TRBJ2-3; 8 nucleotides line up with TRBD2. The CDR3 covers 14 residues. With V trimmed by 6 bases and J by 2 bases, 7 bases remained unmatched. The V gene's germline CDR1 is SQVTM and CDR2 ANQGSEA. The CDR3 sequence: CSVRAGALTDTQYF. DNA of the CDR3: TGCAGCGTCAGAGCGGGGGCTCTCACAGATACGCAGTATTTT.

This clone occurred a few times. This chain's CDR3 is CASTRANTEAFF. The CDR3, as DNA: TGTGCCAGCACCAGGGCGAACACTGAAGCTTTCTTT. The chain carries TRBV6-6 and TRBJ1-1; weak D call: TRBD1 (5 bases). The CDR3 loop spans 12 amino acids. In germline, CDR1 is MNHNY, CDR2 SVGAGI (reference sequence). With 7 bases removed from V and 1 base from J, the gap between germline ends came to 7 bases.